This TCR beta chain appears in the sequencing data of a study of T cells after yellow fever vaccination. In its sample, this clonotype was seen many times. MiXCR, run by TCRdb on the 5' RACE reads, gives a single entry per CDR3 protein. The sample has 250,000 or so distinct CDR3 sequences; 3.6% are singletons. CDR1 is KGHSH and CDR2 is LQKENI in the germline V gene. The CDR3 is 16 amino acids. V lost 2 bases and J 15 bases, leaving 26 bases between the germline ends. The receptor comes from a man between 18 and 29 years old who received the YFV17D yellow fever vaccine. The chain recombines TRBV18 with TRBJ2-1; D uncertain. The specimen was PBMCs, collected 15 days after the yellow fever booster vaccination. CDR3 in amino acids: CASSPGRVGAEPQRFF. In nucleotides, the CDR3 is TGTGCCAGCTCACCAGGGCGAGTTGGCGCAGAACCTCAGCGGTTCTTC.